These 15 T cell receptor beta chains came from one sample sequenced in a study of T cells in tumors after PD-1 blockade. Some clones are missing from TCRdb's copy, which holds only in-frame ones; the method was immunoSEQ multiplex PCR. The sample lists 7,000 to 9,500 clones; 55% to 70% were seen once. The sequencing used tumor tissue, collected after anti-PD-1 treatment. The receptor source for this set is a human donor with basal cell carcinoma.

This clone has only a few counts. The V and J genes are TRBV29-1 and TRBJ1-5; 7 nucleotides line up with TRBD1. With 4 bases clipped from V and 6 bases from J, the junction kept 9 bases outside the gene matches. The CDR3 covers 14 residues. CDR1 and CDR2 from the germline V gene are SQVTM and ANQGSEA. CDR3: CSVGGTDGGQPQHF. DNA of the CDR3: TGCAGCGTTGGGGGGACAGACGGAGGTCAGCCCCAGCATTTT.

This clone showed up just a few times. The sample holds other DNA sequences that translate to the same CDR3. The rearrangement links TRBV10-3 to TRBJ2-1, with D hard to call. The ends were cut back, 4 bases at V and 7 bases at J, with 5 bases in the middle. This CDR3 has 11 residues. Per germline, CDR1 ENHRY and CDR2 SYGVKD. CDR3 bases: TGTGCCATCAGTGCGGGTAATGAGCAGTTCTTC. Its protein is CAISAGNEQFF.

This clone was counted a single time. CDR3 sequence (DNA): TGTGCCAGCAGCTTAAAGAGCGGGAGGAGCTACAATGAGCAGTTCTTC. Protein sequence: CASSLKSGRSYNEQFF. The chain is built from TRBV7-9 and TRBJ2-1, with 9 bases lining up with TRBD2. Trimming at V came to 2 bases and at J to 3 bases, leaving 5 bases not matched to a gene. CDR3 size: 16 residues. In germline, CDR1 is SEHNR, CDR2 FQNEAQ (reference sequence).

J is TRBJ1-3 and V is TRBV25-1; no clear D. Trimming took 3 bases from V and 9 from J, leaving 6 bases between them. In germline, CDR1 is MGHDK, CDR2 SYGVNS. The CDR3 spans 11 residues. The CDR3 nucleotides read TGTGCCAGCAGTGACCCCCCCACCATATATTTT. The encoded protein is CASSDPPTIYF.

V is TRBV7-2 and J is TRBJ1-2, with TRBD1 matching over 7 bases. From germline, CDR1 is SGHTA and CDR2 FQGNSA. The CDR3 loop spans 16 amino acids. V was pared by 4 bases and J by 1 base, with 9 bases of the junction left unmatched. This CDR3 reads CASSYSGDSYNYGYTF. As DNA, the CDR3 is TGTGCCAGCAGCTATTCTGGGGACAGCTATAACTATGGCTACACCTTC.

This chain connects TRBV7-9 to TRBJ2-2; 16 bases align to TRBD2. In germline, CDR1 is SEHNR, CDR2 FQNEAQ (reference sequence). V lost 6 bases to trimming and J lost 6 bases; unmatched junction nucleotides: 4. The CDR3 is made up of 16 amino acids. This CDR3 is CASRPGTSGGAGELFF. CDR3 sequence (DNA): TGTGCCAGCAGACCCGGGACTAGCGGGGGGGCCGGGGAGCTGTTTTTT.

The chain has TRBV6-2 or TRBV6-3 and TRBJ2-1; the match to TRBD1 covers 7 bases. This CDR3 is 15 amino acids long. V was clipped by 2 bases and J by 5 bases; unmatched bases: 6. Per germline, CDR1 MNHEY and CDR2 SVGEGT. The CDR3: CASSYVLGQNNEQFF. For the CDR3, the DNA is TGTGCCAGCAGTTACGTCTTGGGACAGAACAATGAGCAGTTCTTC.

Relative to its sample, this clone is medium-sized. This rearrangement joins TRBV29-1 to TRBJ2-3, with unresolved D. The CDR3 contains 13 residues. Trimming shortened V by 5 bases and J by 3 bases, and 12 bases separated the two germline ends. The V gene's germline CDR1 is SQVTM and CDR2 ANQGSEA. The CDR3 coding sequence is TGCAGCGTTTCCCCGGGTGGAACAGATACGCAGTATTTT. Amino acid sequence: CSVSPGGTDTQYF.

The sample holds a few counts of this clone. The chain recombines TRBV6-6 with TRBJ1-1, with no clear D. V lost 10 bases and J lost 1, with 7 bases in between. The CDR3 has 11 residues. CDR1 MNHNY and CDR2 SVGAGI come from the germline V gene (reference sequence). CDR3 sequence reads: CATVGNTEAFF. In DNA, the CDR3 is TGTGCCACAGTGGGGAACACTGAAGCTTTCTTT.

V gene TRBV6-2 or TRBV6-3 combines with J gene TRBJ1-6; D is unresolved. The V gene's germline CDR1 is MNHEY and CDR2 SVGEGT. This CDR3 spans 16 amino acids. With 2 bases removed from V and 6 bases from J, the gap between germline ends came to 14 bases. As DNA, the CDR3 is TGTGCCAGCAGTTACGCCGGGGTTAGGCCTAATTCACCCCTCCACTTT. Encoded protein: CASSYAGVRPNSPLHF.

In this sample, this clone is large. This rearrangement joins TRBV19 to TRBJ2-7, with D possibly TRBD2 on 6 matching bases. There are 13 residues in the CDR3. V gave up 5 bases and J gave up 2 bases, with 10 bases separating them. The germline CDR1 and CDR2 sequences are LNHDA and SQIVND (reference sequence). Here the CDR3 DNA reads TGTGCCAGTAGTGCGACTAGACCCTACGAGCAGTACTTC. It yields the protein CASSATRPYEQYF. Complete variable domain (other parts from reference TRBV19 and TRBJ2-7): DGGITQSPKYLFRKEGQNVTLSCEQNLNHDAMYWYRQDPGQGLRLIYYSQIVNDFQKGDIAEGYSVSREKKESFPLTVTSAQKNPTAFYLCASSATRPYEQYFGPGTRLTVT.

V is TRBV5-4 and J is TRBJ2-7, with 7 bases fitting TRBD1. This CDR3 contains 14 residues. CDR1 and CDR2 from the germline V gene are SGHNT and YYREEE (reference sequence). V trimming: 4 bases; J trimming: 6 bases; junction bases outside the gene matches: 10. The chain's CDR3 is CASSVAGTVIEQYF. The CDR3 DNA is TGTGCCAGCAGCGTAGCCGGGACAGTAATCGAGCAGTACTTC.

The CDR3 is CASSLGVAHNTEAFF. CDR3 DNA: TGCGCCAGCAGCTTGGGGGTAGCTCACAACACTGAAGCTTTCTTT. The chain joins TRBV5-1 to TRBJ1-1; D not resolved. Deletions cut 0 bases from V and 2 bases from J, with 11 bases between. In germline, CDR1 is SGHRS, CDR2 YFSETQ. This CDR3 is built from 15 residues.

The CDR3 spells CASSESMIATMWAEQYF. Here the CDR3 DNA reads TGCGCCAGCAGTGAGTCCATGATAGCGACGATGTGGGCCGAGCAGTACTTC. V usage is TRBV10-2 and J usage is TRBJ2-7, with D maybe TRBD2 (5 bases). The germline gives CDR1 WSHSY, CDR2 SAAADI. This CDR3 has 17 residues. Trimming left V 0 bases short and J 6 bases short, with 21 bases between.

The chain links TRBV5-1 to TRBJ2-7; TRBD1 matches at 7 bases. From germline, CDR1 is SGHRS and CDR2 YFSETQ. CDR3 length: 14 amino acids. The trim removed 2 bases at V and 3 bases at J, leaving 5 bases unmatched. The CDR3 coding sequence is TGCGCCAGCAGCTTCGACAGGGACCTCTACGAGCAGTACTTC. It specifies CASSFDRDLYEQYF.